These T cell receptor beta chains were read from a single sample in a study of T cell responses to AZD1222 COVID-19 vaccine. Measured with immunoSEQ multiplex PCR; TCRdb has only the in-frame clones, and not every one. The sample includes 100,000 to 150,000 clones, less than 95% of them seen just once. Sequenced material: peripheral blood, taken on day 0 of MenACWY control vaccination. Every receptor here comes from an adult in good health. The CDR3 runs from the conserved cysteine through the conserved F or W. D genes are given only for firm matches. Not all rows give a size; the values are once, few, many and, for expanded clones, a class.

v_call	j_call	clone_size	d_call	cdr3_nt	cdr3_aa
TRBV30	TRBJ1-1	-	TRBD1	TGTGCCTGGAGTGTACTGGGGACAGGGGCCACTGAAGCTTTCTTT	CAWSVLGTGATEAFF
TRBV5-1	TRBJ2-7	-	-	TGCGCCAGCAGCTTAACAGGGGGAACTAGCGCCTACGAGCAGTACTTC	CASSLTGGTSAYEQYF
TRBV10-3	TRBJ1-5	-	TRBD1	TGTGCCATCAGTGTGACAGGGGGCCAGCCCCAGCATTTT	CAISVTGGQPQHF
TRBV4-2	TRBJ1-3	-	-	TGTGCCAGCAGCCAAGACCCAGGGCTATCTGGAAACACCATATATTTT	CASSQDPGLSGNTIYF
TRBV4-1	TRBJ1-5	-	-	TGCGCCAGCAGCCGCGCGGACAGCCTGTTCAATCAGCCCCAGCATTTT	CASSRADSLFNQPQHF
TRBV18	TRBJ1-2	-	-	TGTGCCAGCTCACCAGGAGGATGGAACTATGGCTACACCTTC	CASSPGGWNYGYTF
TRBV7-9	TRBJ2-7	many	TRBD2	TGTGCCAGCAGCTCGTCGGGGCTAGCGGGAGGGACCCATCTCTACGAGCAGTACTTC	CASSSSGLAGGTHLYEQYF
TRBV27	TRBJ1-4	-	-	TGTGCCAGCAGGCTCCTTCTTAATGAAAAACTGTTTTTT	CASRLLLNEKLFF
TRBV24-1	TRBJ2-1	few	-	TGTGCCACCAGTGATTTGCCTTCCCGGGACATAAATTACAATGAGCAGTTCTTC	CATSDLPSRDINYNEQFF
TRBV5-1	TRBJ1-2	-	TRBD1	TGCGCCAGCAGTCAAGACAGGGCTTCTAACTATGGCTACACCTTC	CASSQDRASNYGYTF
TRBV2	TRBJ2-2	-	-	TGTGCCAGCAGAGAAGTTTTGCCCGGGGAGCTGTTTTTT	CASREVLPGELFF